One TCR beta chain is described in this entry. This clonotype was counted between two and nine times. The antigen this receptor binds is unknown. No clone much larger than this one lies a single base away; base qualities are absent. In the ophthalmopathy patients, disease was moderately to severely active, with a Clinical Activity Score of 3 or more, a NOSPECS grade of 4 or more, and a duration of less than 3 months. The study excluded patients with uncontrolled infections, other autoimmune diseases, pregnancy or lactation. Diagnoses relied on clinical symptoms, serum thyroxine and TRAb, thyroid ultrasound and orbital computed tomography. Ficoll-Paque density gradient centrifugation was used to isolate PBMCs from 10 ml of fresh peripheral blood. Total RNA was extracted using Trizol reagent, and RNA quality was assessed on an Agilent 2100 Bioanalyzer. CDR1 SGDLS and CDR2 YYNGEE are derived from the germline V gene. The CDR3 spans 15 residues, from the cysteine through the phenylalanine. Just the 45-base CDR3 DNA is kept, in frame starting at base 1. From V the trimming removes 2 bases and from J it removes 1 base, while the gene matches leave 3 bases of the junction unaccounted for.

The source of the sample is a study of T cells in Graves' hyperthyroidism and ophthalmopathy (dated by TCRdb to the late 2010s). Study-wide context: Peripheral blood samples were taken at initial diagnosis, before any treatment was given. TCR V-J signatures able to tell the groups apart were searched for in a discovery cohort of around 95 patients, of whom more than 40 had Graves' ophthalmopathy and around 58 had stable Graves' hyperthyroidism. Prospective prediction of ophthalmopathy was tested in an independent validation cohort consisting of roughly 20 hyperthyroidism patients and around 17 patients who later progressed to ophthalmopathy. The approximately 100 discovery patients were divided at random into training and test sets in a 7:3 ratio. In addition, the study compared T-cell repertoires in thyroid tissue and in blood from about six Graves' hyperthyroidism patients. After sampling, hyperthyroidism patients received methimazole starting at 30 mg daily, and ophthalmopathy patients received high-dose intravenous methylprednisolone. TCR Vbeta CDR3 sequencing of 140 or so peripheral blood samples (roughly 41 ophthalmopathy, 75 hyperthyroidism and approximately 17 progressor patients) is reported in the paper. Points the paper makes about the study in general: In cross-validation, a model built on a 13 V-J signature told ophthalmopathy apart from stable hyperthyroidism with just under 90% sensitivity and roughly 81% specificity, and in testing the same model reached 80%/75%. No statistical method was used to set the sample size in advance, and investigators knew the group allocation. Most expanded thyroid clonotypes (frequency above 0.001) were also found in blood, which suggests that blood repertoires may mirror thyroid immune responses. In validation, the model predicted progression to ophthalmopathy with 60% to 71% sensitivity and roughly 75% specificity, a median of 6.5 months before onset.

Amplification of TCR beta CDR3 regions was carried out from RNA transcripts. The first round of RT-PCR for the TCR CDR3 was performed with the HTBI primer set and the Qiagen OneStep RT-PCR kit. The libraries were constructed in a second round of multiplex PCR and then size-selected and purified. The libraries were sequenced on an Illumina HiSeq2000 using paired-end 100 bp reads. On the study's bioinformatics: SOAPnuke was used to process the raw data, with reads discarded if the reads contained adapters or uncalled bases, had a mean Phred below 15, or lacked an exact constant-primer or identifier match. COPE v1.2.5 was used to merge the high-quality paired reads, and each unique nucleotide sequence was defined as a clonotype. MiTCR v1.1 was used to align the clonotypes against IMGT TRBV, TRBD and TRBJ reference segments. Analysis was restricted to V-J combinations with a frequency above 0.0001, which covered 99% to 99.2% of repertoires. The TCS score was defined as F50 (clonal expansion) divided by E x V (chaos), with BLOSUM62-based TCRdist calculated between CDR3 peptides within each V-J. Welch's t-statistics and random forest reduced 450 to 600 V-J features to 13, which were used in a naive Bayes classifier (R e1071). The raw public data were reprocessed by TCRdb itself: fastp quality trimming at Q25, MiXCR clonotype calling, in-frame beta chains only. Here each entry gathers all rows of one CDR3 protein and keeps the most common genes and DNA. TCRdb, rather than the study authors, made the V and J calls. The sample table shows 500,000 to 750,000 distinct CDR3 sequences, and more than 13% are seen once. The leading ten clones occupy roughly 6.9% of the sample.

The V and J genes are TRBV9 and TRBJ1-1; 9 central nucleotides agree with TRBD1. What was sequenced was blood. This receptor was taken from a woman under 30 with Graves' ophthalmopathy. The nucleotide sequence reads TGTGCCAGCAGCGTCGGGACAGGGCCGAACACTGAAGCTTTCTTT. This gives the protein CASSVGTGPNTEAFF.